These T cell receptor beta chains were read from a single sample in a study of blood T cell repertoires in COVID-19. TCRdb keeps only in-frame clones here, not all; method: immunoSEQ multiplex PCR. The repertoire holds roughly 140,000 clones, more than 65% seen once, with more than 7.5% in the top ten. Sequenced input: peripheral blood. Receptor source: a woman in her forties or fifties with acute or convalescent COVID-19. Both conserved end residues are part of each CDR3. D genes are given only for firm matches. Clone size is not always given. Where it is, it says once, few, many or a class for expanded clones.

V: TRBV7-2
size: NA
J: TRBJ1-2
D: NA
CDR3: CASSLFGGGGYTF
DNA: TGTGCCAGCAGCTTATTCGGGGGGGGTGGCTACACCTTC

V: TRBV10-3
size: NA
J: TRBJ2-7
D: NA
CDR3: CAISESRGGKKYF
DNA: TGTGCCATCAGTGAGTCTAGGGGTGGTAAAAAGTACTTC

V: TRBV19
size: NA
J: TRBJ2-7
D: NA
CDR3: CASMQLIPYEQYF
DNA: TGTGCCAGTATGCAACTTATCCCCTACGAGCAGTACTTC

V: TRBV4-3
size: NA
J: TRBJ2-1
D: TRBD2
CDR3: CASSLSLAGPYNEQFF
DNA: TGCGCCAGCAGCCTCAGCCTAGCGGGGCCCTACAATGAGCAGTTCTTC

V: TRBV29-1
size: NA
J: TRBJ2-1
D: TRBD1
CDR3: CSVLGQEYNEQFF
DNA: TGCAGCGTGCTGGGACAGGAATACAATGAGCAGTTCTTC

V: TRBV7-6
size: NA
J: TRBJ1-6
D: NA
CDR3: CASSSSTGSYNSPLHF
DNA: TGTGCCAGCAGCTCCTCGACAGGCTCCTATAATTCACCCCTCCACTTT

V: TRBV3-1/TRBV3-2
size: once
J: TRBJ1-5
D: TRBD1
CDR3: CASSQTGENQPQHF
DNA: TGTGCCAGCAGCCAGACAGGGGAAAATCAGCCCCAGCATTTT

V: TRBV2
size: NA
J: TRBJ2-1
D: TRBD1
CDR3: CASSDDRGHWDEQFF
DNA: TGTGCCAGCAGCGACGACAGGGGGCATTGGGATGAGCAGTTCTTC

V: TRBV5-5
size: once
J: TRBJ2-5
D: NA
CDR3: CASSLGLMGETQYF
DNA: TGTGCCAGCAGCTTAGGACTAATGGGAGAGACCCAGTACTTC

V: TRBV6-2/TRBV6-3
size: NA
J: TRBJ2-7
D: TRBD2
CDR3: CASSYASGTRSYEQYF
DNA: TGTGCCAGCAGTTACGCATCCGGGACTAGATCCTACGAGCAGTACTTC

V: TRBV19
size: NA
J: TRBJ2-6
D: NA
CDR3: CASSIQGSVNVLTF
DNA: TGTGCCAGTAGTATACAGGGGTCAGTTAACGTCCTGACTTTC

V: TRBV7-9
size: NA
J: TRBJ1-5
D: TRBD1
CDR3: CASSRWGQGVGGNQPQHF
DNA: TGTGCCAGCAGCAGATGGGGACAGGGGGTTGGTGGCAATCAGCCCCAGCATTTT

V: TRBV5-4
size: NA
J: TRBJ2-1
D: NA
CDR3: CASSLEGEGYNEQFF
DNA: TGTGCCAGCAGCTTGGAGGGGGAGGGTTACAATGAGCAGTTCTTC